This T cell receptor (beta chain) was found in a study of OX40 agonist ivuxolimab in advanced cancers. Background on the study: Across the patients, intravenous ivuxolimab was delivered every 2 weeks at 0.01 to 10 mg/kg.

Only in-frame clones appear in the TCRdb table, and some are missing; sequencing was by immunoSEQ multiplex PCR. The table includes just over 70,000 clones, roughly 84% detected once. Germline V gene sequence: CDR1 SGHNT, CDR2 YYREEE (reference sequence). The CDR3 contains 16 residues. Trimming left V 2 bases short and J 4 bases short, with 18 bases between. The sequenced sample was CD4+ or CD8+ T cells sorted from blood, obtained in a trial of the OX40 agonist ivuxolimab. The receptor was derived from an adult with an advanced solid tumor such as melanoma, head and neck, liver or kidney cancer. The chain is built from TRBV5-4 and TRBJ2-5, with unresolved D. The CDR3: CASSFTGLVVGETQYF. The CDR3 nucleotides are TGTGCCAGCAGCTTTACGGGTCTAGTAGTGGGAGAGACCCAGTACTTC.